This is a list of T cell receptor beta chains from one sample in a study of blood T cell repertoires in COVID-19. TCRdb's table, derived via immunoSEQ multiplex PCR, lists solely in-frame clones and lacks some. The profile covers around 180,000 clones, with about 84% appearing a single time and roughly 18% taken by the ten largest. Material: peripheral blood. These receptors were collected from a person between 65 and 79 years old with COVID-19, enrolled during active disease. CDR3s include the opening cysteine and the closing phenylalanine or tryptophan. The D gene is left open where the match is weak. Clone sizes are given selectively: once, few, many, or a class where the clone is expanded.

15,TRBD2,-,TRBV6-5,TRBJ2-5,TGTGCCAGCATTAGTATTAGCGGGGGGGGAGAGACCCAGTACTTC,CASISISGGGETQYF
14,-,-,TRBV7-6,TRBJ1-1,TGTGCCAGCAGCCTCCGGGGTCGTAACACTGAAGCTTTCTTT,CASSLRGRNTEAFF
12,-,few,TRBV5-4,TRBJ1-1,TGTGCCAGCAGCTTGTTAAACACTGAAGCTTTCTTT,CASSLLNTEAFF
16,-,-,TRBV19,TRBJ1-4,TGTGCCAGTCGTAGGCTGGAGGGAACAGGAAATGAAAAACTGTTTTTT,CASRRLEGTGNEKLFF
15,-,-,TRBV27,TRBJ2-3,TGTGCCAGCAGTTTATACGGGTCCGGCACAGATACGCAGTATTTT,CASSLYGSGTDTQYF
12,-,once,TRBV27,TRBJ2-5,TGTGCCAGCAGCTCCGAGGGAGAGACCCAGTACTTC,CASSSEGETQYF
15,-,-,TRBV19,TRBJ2-3,TGTGCCAGTAGTATTTCAGGGTGGAGCACAGATACGCAGTATTTT,CASSISGWSTDTQYF
18,-,-,TRBV7-3,TRBJ2-1,TGTGCCAGCAGCTCTTACCCACCTTACGTGAGCTCCTACAATGAGCAGTTCTTC,CASSSYPPYVSSYNEQFF
16,TRBD1,-,TRBV4-3,TRBJ1-6,TGCGCCAGCAGCCGCTCGCGGACAGGGAGGGACTCACCCCTCCACTTT,CASSRSRTGRDSPLHF
13,-,-,TRBV28,TRBJ1-5,TGTGCCAGCAGGCCCGAGGCACATCAGCCCCAGCATTTT,CASRPEAHQPQHF
15,TRBD2,-,TRBV9,TRBJ2-1,TGTGCCAGCAGCGCGGGACTAGCGGGAGGGAATGAGCAGTTCTTC,CASSAGLAGGNEQFF
15,TRBD1,once,TRBV9,TRBJ1-6,TGTGCCAGCAGCCGACAGGGGGAAATTAATTCACCCCTCCACTTT,CASSRQGEINSPLHF
13,-,-,TRBV7-2,TRBJ2-1,TGTGCCAGCAGCTTTCTCGTCGACAATGAGCAGTTCTTC,CASSFLVDNEQFF
16,-,once,TRBV19,TRBJ1-5,TGTGCCAGTAGTAAGGCGGGAGGGATTAGCAATCAGCCCCAGCATTTT,CASSKAGGISNQPQHF
15,-,-,TRBV5-4,TRBJ1-1,TGTGCCAGCAGCCGCCTGGGGGCCGGGAACACTGAAGCTTTCTTT,CASSRLGAGNTEAFF
19,-,-,TRBV6-1,TRBJ2-1,TGTGCCAGCAGTGACTGGGATCCCTGGGGGGAAAGCTCCTACAATGAGCAGTTCTTC,CASSDWDPWGESSYNEQFF
15,-,-,TRBV30,TRBJ1-2,TGTGCCTGGAGTGTTTTCGAACAGTCCCCTTATGGCTACACCTTC,CAWSVFEQSPYGYTF
14,-,-,TRBV7-6,TRBJ2-7,TGTGCCAGCAGCCAAAGCGACGCGGCCTACGAGCAGTACTTC,CASSQSDAAYEQYF